This passage covers 5 T cell receptor beta chains from one sample sequenced in a study of a mutant IDH1 vaccine in newly diagnosed glioma. No antigen is known for these receptors. Only in-frame clones appear in the TCRdb table, and some are missing; sequencing was by immunoSEQ multiplex PCR. The sample comprises tens of thousands of clones, approximately 80% of which are singletons, and 12% rests with the top ten. Time point reported: week 35, safety follow-up. Vaccinated patients received 300 ug of mutant IDH1 20-mer peptide per dose, with topical imiquimod. This specimen consisted of PBMCs, obtained from a glioma patient whose treatment included an IDH1 peptide vaccine. All receptors come from a man in his forties or fifties with glioma.

V gene TRBV5-6 combines with J gene TRBJ2-7; D remains ambiguous. The CDR3 has 15 amino acids. V gave up 1 base and J gave up 2 bases, with 13 bases separating them. Per the germline V gene, CDR1 is SGHDT and CDR2 is YYEEEE. The CDR3 nucleotides are TGTGCCAGCAGCTTGAATCCAGCTGGGACCTACGAGCAGTACGTC. Its translation is CASSLNPAGTYEQYV.

V and J are TRBV9 and TRBJ1-1, with a possible D match to TRBD1 (6 bases). The CDR3 length is 17 residues. The germline V and J ends were trimmed by 4 bases and 4 bases, with 23 bases remaining between them. Germline CDR1 SGDLS, CDR2 YYNGEE. The CDR3 loop reads CASSPSGGLGLGTEAFF. The CDR3 DNA reads TGTGCCAGCAGCCCGAGTGGGGGGCTTGGACTGGGCACTGAAGCTTTCTTT.

The chain couples TRBV30 to TRBJ2-1; TRBD2 aligns across 11 bases. Germline loops: CDR1 GTSNPN, CDR2 SVGIG (reference sequence). The CDR3 has 14 amino acids. Trimming cost V 6 bases and J 5 bases; bases outside gene matches: 6. The CDR3 loop is CACLAGGFNNEQFF. The CDR3, as DNA: TGTGCCTGCCTAGCGGGAGGTTTCAACAATGAGCAGTTCTTC.

This rearrangement joins TRBV5-8 to TRBJ1-4; D remains ambiguous. V was cut by 0 bases and J by 2 bases, with 8 bases left in between. The CDR3 is 15 residues long. Per the germline V gene, CDR1 is SGHTS and CDR2 is YDEGEE. The CDR3 region is CASSLAWATNEKLFF. The CDR3 coding sequence is TGTGCCAGCAGCTTGGCCTGGGCCACTAATGAAAAACTGTTTTTT.

This clone came up once. The V gene is TRBV11-2, the J gene TRBJ2-1; D is unresolved. The CDR3 has 15 residues. CDR1 is SGHAT and CDR2 is FQNNGV in the germline V gene. The V end lost 1 base, the J end lost 8 bases, and 15 bases lay between the germline ends. CDR3 sequence reads: CASSLAAVPRDEQFF. The DNA for the CDR3 is TGTGCCAGCAGCTTAGCGGCAGTCCCTAGGGATGAGCAGTTCTTC. Complete variable domain (other parts from reference TRBV11-2 and TRBJ2-1): EAGVAQSPRYKIIEKRQSVAFWCNPISGHATLYWYQQILGQGPKLLIQFQNNGVVDDSQLPKDRFSAERLKGVDSTLKIQPAKLEDSAVYLCASSLAAVPRDEQFFGPGTRLTVL.